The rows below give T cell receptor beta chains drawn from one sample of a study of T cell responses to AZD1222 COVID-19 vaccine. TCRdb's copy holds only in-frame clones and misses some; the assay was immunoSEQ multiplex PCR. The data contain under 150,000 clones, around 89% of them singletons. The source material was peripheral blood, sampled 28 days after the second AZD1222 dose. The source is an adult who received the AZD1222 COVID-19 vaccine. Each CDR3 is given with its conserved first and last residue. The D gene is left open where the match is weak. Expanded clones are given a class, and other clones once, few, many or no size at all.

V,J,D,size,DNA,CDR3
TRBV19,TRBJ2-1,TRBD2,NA,TGTGCCAGTAGCATAAGGGGACTAGCGGACTACAATGAGCAGTTCTTC,CASSIRGLADYNEQFF
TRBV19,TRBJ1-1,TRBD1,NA,TGTGCCAGTAACCACAGGGGGAAAGGTGAAGCTTTCTTT,CASNHRGKGEAFF
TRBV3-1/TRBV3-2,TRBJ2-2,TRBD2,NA,TGTGCCAGCAGCCAACATGCGGGGGGAAAGAACACCGGGGAGCTGTTTTTT,CASSQHAGGKNTGELFF
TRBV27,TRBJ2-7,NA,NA,TGTGCCAGCAGTTTGAGACAGGACTCCTACGAGCAGTACTTC,CASSLRQDSYEQYF
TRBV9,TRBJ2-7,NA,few,TGTGCCAGCAGCGTAGGCCAGTGGAACGAGCAGTACTTC,CASSVGQWNEQYF
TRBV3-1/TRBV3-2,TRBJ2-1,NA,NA,TGTGCCAGCAGCCAAGTTGGCAGGGGCAATGAGCAGTTCTTC,CASSQVGRGNEQFF
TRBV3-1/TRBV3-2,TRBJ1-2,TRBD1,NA,TGTGCCAGCAGCCCTGACAGGGGGTATGGCTACACCTTC,CASSPDRGYGYTF
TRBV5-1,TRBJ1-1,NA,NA,TGCGCCAGCAGCTTGTTTGGTGCTTTCTTT,CASSLFGAFF
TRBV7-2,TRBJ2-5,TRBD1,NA,TGTGCCAGCAGCTTTCTACAGGGGGCCGGGGAGACCCAGTACTTC,CASSFLQGAGETQYF
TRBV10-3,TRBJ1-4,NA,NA,TGTGCCATCAGAGCAACGAGCAGGGGAACAGAAAAACTGTTTTTT,CAIRATSRGTEKLFF
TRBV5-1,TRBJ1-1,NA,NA,TGCGCCAGCAGCTTGGAGCCGGGGGCGTCGAACACTGAAGCTTTCTTT,CASSLEPGASNTEAFF
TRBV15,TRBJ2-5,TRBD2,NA,TGTGCCACCAGCAGAGAAGGGACTAAACAAGAGACCCAGTACTTC,CATSREGTKQETQYF
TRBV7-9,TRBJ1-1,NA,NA,TGTGCCAGCAGCTCCTCGGGACTGAACACTGAAGCTTTCTTT,CASSSSGLNTEAFF
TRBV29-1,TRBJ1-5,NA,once,TGCAGCGTTGGCAGTGGTAGCAATCAGCCCCAGCATTTT,CSVGSGSNQPQHF
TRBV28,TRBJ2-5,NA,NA,TGTGCCAGCAGTTTGTCGTACCAAGAGACCCAGTACTTC,CASSLSYQETQYF
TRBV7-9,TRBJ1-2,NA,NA,TGTGCCAGCAGTGGGCCGAACTATGGCTACACCTTC,CASSGPNYGYTF
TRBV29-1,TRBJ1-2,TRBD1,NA,TGCAGCGTTGGGGACAGTACCTTC,CSVGDSTF
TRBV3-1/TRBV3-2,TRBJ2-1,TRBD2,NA,TGTGCCAGCAGTCAGAGCGGGGGGGCCGGGATCTTC,CASSQSGGAGIF
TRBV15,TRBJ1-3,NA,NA,TGTGCCACCAGCACTGATTCAGGAGTACGGACTGGAAACACCATATATTTT,CATSTDSGVRTGNTIYF
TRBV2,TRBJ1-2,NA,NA,TGTGCCAGCAGTCAAGACGGTAACTATGGCTACACCTTC,CASSQDGNYGYTF
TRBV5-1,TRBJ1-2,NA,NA,TGCGCCAGCAGCGAGAATGACTATGGCTACACCTTC,CASSENDYGYTF
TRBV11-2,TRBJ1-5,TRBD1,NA,TGTGCCAGCAGCGGACTAGGGGGCGGTCAGCCCCAGCATTTT,CASSGLGGGQPQHF
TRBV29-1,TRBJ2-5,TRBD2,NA,TGCAGCGCGCCCCCTGGCGGGGGGGCGAGAGAGACCCAGTACTTC,CSAPPGGGARETQYF
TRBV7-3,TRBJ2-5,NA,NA,TGTGCCAGCAGCTTAACGGGCGGAGCGGTTCAAGAGACCCAGTACTTC,CASSLTGGAVQETQYF
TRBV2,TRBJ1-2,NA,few,TGTGCCAGCAGTGAGAGTGGAAAAACCATGGCTACAATACCCTTC,CASSESGKTMATIPF
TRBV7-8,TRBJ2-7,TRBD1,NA,TGTGCCAGCAGCTTGGACAGGGGGAGCTCCTACGAGCAGTACTTC,CASSLDRGSSYEQYF
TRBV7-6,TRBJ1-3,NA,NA,TGTGCCAGCAGCTTAGGGACCGCGTCTGGAAACACCATATATTTT,CASSLGTASGNTIYF
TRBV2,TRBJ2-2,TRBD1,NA,TGTGCCAGCAGTGGCCGGGACAGGTCAACCGGGGAGCTGTTTTTT,CASSGRDRSTGELFF
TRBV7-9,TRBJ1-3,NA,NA,TGTGCCAGCAGCTTAGTGGAGTCTGGAAACACCATATATTTT,CASSLVESGNTIYF
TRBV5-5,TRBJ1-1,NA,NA,TGTGCCAGCAGCCCAGTCGGCGGCAACGAAGCTTTCTTT,CASSPVGGNEAFF
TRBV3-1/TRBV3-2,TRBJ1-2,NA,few,TGTGCCAGCAGCCAAGACCAGGGGAGCTATGGCTACACCTTC,CASSQDQGSYGYTF
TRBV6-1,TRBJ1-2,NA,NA,TGTGCCAGCAGTGAAGATGGAGGGGTCTATGGCTACACCTTC,CASSEDGGVYGYTF
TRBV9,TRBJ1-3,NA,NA,TGTGCCAGCAGCGTAGCTACCGGGGAGTCTGGAAACACCATATATTTT,CASSVATGESGNTIYF
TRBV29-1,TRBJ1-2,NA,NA,TGCAGCGTTCGTATCTCCCCCAAACTAGGGGATGACGGCTACACCTTC,CSVRISPKLGDDGYTF
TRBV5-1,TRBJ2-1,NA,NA,TGCGCCAGCAGCTCCCGGACGACGGGTGAGCAGTTCTTC,CASSSRTTGEQFF
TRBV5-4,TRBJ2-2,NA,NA,TGTGCCAGCAGCCGGGACTACACCGGGGAGCTGTTTTTT,CASSRDYTGELFF
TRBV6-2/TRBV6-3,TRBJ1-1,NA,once,TGTGCCAGCAGTTCCAGGAACACTGAAGCTTTCTTT,CASSSRNTEAFF
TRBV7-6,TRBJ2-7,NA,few,TGTGCCAGCAGCTTAGAAGGGCCGGGCTACGAGCAGTACTTC,CASSLEGPGYEQYF
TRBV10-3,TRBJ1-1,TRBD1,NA,TGTGCCATCAGTGAGCAAGGACAGGTGAACACTGAAGCTTTCTTT,CAISEQGQVNTEAFF
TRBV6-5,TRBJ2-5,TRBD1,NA,TGTGCCAGCAGTTACTCCGGGACAGGGCCTCAAGAGACCCAGTACTTC,CASSYSGTGPQETQYF
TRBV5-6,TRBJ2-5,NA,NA,TGTGCCAGCAGCTTGCTCGGGACTGGCGAGACCCAGTACTTC,CASSLLGTGETQYF
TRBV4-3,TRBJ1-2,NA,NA,TGCGCCAGCAGCCAAGATAGGGTTACGGCCGGCTACACCTTC,CASSQDRVTAGYTF